This T cell receptor beta chain was sequenced for a study of technical replicates of blood from several donors. Some clones are missing from TCRdb's copy, which holds only in-frame ones; the method was immunoSEQ multiplex PCR. This table has some 69,000 clones, approximately 88% appearing once. Per the germline V gene, CDR1 is SGHTA and CDR2 is FQGNSA. V dropped 5 bases and J dropped 1 base, with 12 bases sitting between them. The CDR3 sequence is 14 residues long. This TCR was sampled from a human donor in good health. Some clones in this sample may be carry-over from other donors' samples. Material: PBMCs. The chain has TRBV7-2 and TRBJ2-7; D gene ambiguous. CDR3 loop: CASSNPGLSYEQYF. The CDR3 DNA reads as TGTGCCAGCAGCAACCCCGGGTTATCCTACGAGCAGTACTTC.